The 30 T cell receptor beta chains below were found in one sample sequenced in a study of T-cell memory formation after mild COVID-19. TCRdb re-derived calls from the 5' RACE reads in MiXCR, one entry per CDR3 protein. The table lists hundreds of thousands of distinct CDR3 sequences, around 19% of them singletons. Material: PBMCs or a T cell subset sorted from them (not recorded which). Receptors originate from a man aged 18 to 35 who had mild COVID-19 (a few samples of this study predate the infection). Cell type and time point are not known.

This clonotype was seen a few times. The gene calls are TRBV5-1 and TRBJ2-2; maybe TRBD2 (5 bases). CDR1 and CDR2 from the germline V gene are SGHRS and YFSETQ. With 2 bases removed from V and 1 base from J, the gap between germline ends came to 12 bases. The CDR3 runs 16 residues. CDR3 protein: CASSFVIGRNTGELFF. DNA for the CDR3: TGCGCCAGCAGCTTCGTAATAGGGAGGAACACCGGGGAGCTGTTTTTT.

CDR3 DNA: TGTGCCAGCAGTCCCCTGAACAATGAGCAGTTCTTC. It encodes CASSPLNNEQFF. This chain links TRBV28 with TRBJ2-1; D call uncertain. This CDR3 has 12 amino acids. Germline CDR1 is MDHEN and CDR2 is SYDVKM. Trimming shortened V by 5 bases and J by 5 bases, and 7 bases separated the two germline ends.

This clonotype was recorded a few times. The V gene is TRBV12-3 or TRBV12-4, the J gene TRBJ1-1; tentatively, D is TRBD1 (5 bases). V lost 3 bases and J 4 bases, leaving 12 bases between the germline ends. The CDR3 is 14 amino acids. Here the CDR3 DNA reads TGTGCCAGCAGTTTGTTGGGCAGGGTCACTGAAGCTTTCTTT. Its translation is CASSLLGRVTEAFF.

A few counts support this clonotype. The chain is built from TRBV15 and TRBJ2-1; TRBD2 is a possible D gene (6 bases). V lost 1 base and J 2 bases, leaving 12 bases between the germline ends. The CDR3 runs to 16 residues. Germline V lookup: CDR1 LNHNV, CDR2 YYDKDF (reference sequence). The CDR3 DNA reads TGTGCCACCAGCAGAGGGGGGGTACAGACCTACAATGAGCAGTTCTTC. It is translated as CATSRGGVQTYNEQFF.

This clonotype was counted only a few times. This rearrangement joins TRBV28 to TRBJ2-7; D not certain. V lost 5 bases, J lost 3 bases, and 8 bases lay in between. The CDR3 contains 12 residues. Looked up from germline, CDR1 is MDHEN and CDR2 is SYDVKM. CDR3: CASSNTYYEQYV. As DNA, the CDR3 is TGTGCCAGCAGTAACACGTACTACGAGCAGTACGTC.

The chain is built from TRBV11-2 and TRBJ1-6; 7 bases line up with TRBD1. CDR1 is SGHAT and CDR2 is FQNNGV in the germline V gene. The CDR3 extends over 17 amino acids. Losses at the gene ends were 0 bases for V and 4 bases for J; bases not matched to a gene: 6. CDR3 amino acids: CASSLDHRDSYNSPLHF. Written as DNA, the CDR3 is TGTGCCAGCAGCTTAGACCATAGGGACAGTTATAATTCACCCCTCCACTTT.

This clonotype turned up a few times. J is TRBJ1-6 and V is TRBV6-5; 8 bases match TRBD1. V was pared by 7 bases and J by 6 bases, with 11 bases of the junction left unmatched. The germline V gene encodes CDR1 MNHEY and CDR2 SVGAGI. CDR3 length equals 16 residues. The CDR3 is CASNLQGAPSNSPLHF. The DNA of the CDR3 is TGTGCCAGCAATCTTCAGGGGGCTCCTAGTAATTCACCCCTCCACTTT.

This clonotype was seen a handful of times. The rearrangement links TRBV5-1 to TRBJ2-7, with 11 bases that match TRBD1. The CDR3 sequence is 18 residues long. Germline assignment: CDR1 SGHRS and CDR2 YFSETQ. Losses at the gene ends were 4 bases for V and 1 base for J; bases not matched to a gene: 13. CDR3 residues: CASSPWTGGAIKSYEQYF. The CDR3 bases are TGCGCCAGCAGCCCCTGGACAGGGGGCGCAATTAAGTCCTACGAGCAGTACTTC.

This clonotype was seen ten or more times. CDR3 protein: CASSWLGPDTQYF. The CDR3 bases are TGTGCCAGCAGCTGGCTAGGGCCAGATACGCAGTATTTT. The chain uses TRBV11-2 and TRBJ2-3, with D hard to call. CDR1 SGHAT and CDR2 FQNNGV come from the germline V gene. The ends were cut back, 4 bases at V and 4 bases at J, with 9 bases in the middle. CDR3 length equals 13 residues.

This clonotype appeared once. The CDR3 DNA reads as TGCAGTGCTAGAGGGCGGGGGTACCAAGAGACCCAGTACTTC. It yields the protein CSARGRGYQETQYF. The chain has TRBV20-1 and TRBJ2-5; 7 bases line up with TRBD2. This CDR3 contains 14 residues. V dropped 1 base and J dropped 0; count of bases not matched to a gene: 2. Germline lookup yields CDR1 DFQATT and CDR2 SNEGSKA (reference sequence).

This sequence joins TRBV20-1 and TRBJ2-7, with D uncertain. This CDR3 has 17 residues. The germline V and J ends were trimmed by 0 bases and 3 bases, with 21 bases remaining between them. Germline CDR1 and CDR2: DFQATT and SNEGSKA (reference sequence). The DNA for the CDR3 is TGCAGTGCTAGAGATTTAAGAAAGTTCCTTAACAACTACGAGCAGTACGTC. It codes for CSARDLRKFLNNYEQYV.

This clonotype occurred a few times. The genes are TRBV19 and TRBJ2-3; D is possibly TRBD1 (6 bases). This CDR3 comprises 14 residues. Trimming stripped 5 bases from V and 6 bases from J, with 15 bases between. CDR1 LNHDA and CDR2 SQIVND come from the germline V gene (reference sequence). This CDR3 reads CASSPLDSRDTQYF. The CDR3 DNA reads TGTGCCAGTAGTCCCCTGGACAGTCGGGATACGCAGTATTTT.

This clonotype was seen a few times. The chain employs TRBV12-3 or TRBV12-4 and TRBJ2-7, with D perhaps assigned TRBD1 or TRBD2 (5 bases each). The V gene lost 3 bases and the J gene lost 6 bases, with 12 bases spanning the gap. The CDR3 sequence is 13 residues long. The CDR3 loop is CASSLVFGGEQYF. CDR3 bases: TGTGCCAGCAGTTTGGTCTTTGGGGGCGAGCAGTACTTC.

This clonotype has just a few counts. The rearrangement uses TRBV10-3 and TRBJ1-5; possibly TRBD1 for D (5 bases). CDR1 is ENHRY and CDR2 is SYGVKD in the germline V gene. The CDR3 has 17 residues. Trimming took 6 bases from V and 6 from J, leaving 24 bases between them. The CDR3 spells CAISVDGSRGGGQPQHF. The CDR3 DNA reads TGTGCCATCAGCGTAGACGGTTCTCGGGGTGGGGGTCAGCCCCAGCATTTT.

The chain is built from TRBV5-1 and TRBJ2-3; TRBD2 might be the D (5 bases). The CDR3 runs to 13 residues. CDR1 SGHRS and CDR2 YFSETQ come from the germline V gene. V gave up 2 bases and J gave up 8 bases, with 12 bases separating them. This CDR3 reads CASSFEEAGTQYF. CDR3 bases: TGCGCCAGCAGCTTTGAGGAGGCTGGTACGCAGTATTTT.

The CDR3 sequence: CASSLDRLSPLHF. The CDR3, as DNA: TGTGCCAGCAGCTTGGACAGGTTATCACCCCTCCACTTT. The chain has TRBV11-2 and TRBJ1-6; 7 bases match TRBD1. In germline, CDR1 is SGHAT, CDR2 FQNNGV. The ends lost 3 bases at V and 10 bases at J; junction bases unmatched: 3. The CDR3 sequence is 13 residues long.

This rearrangement joins TRBV7-6 to TRBJ2-2, with 14 bases fitting TRBD2. The CDR3 is made up of 18 amino acids. Trimming at V came to 5 bases and at J to 0 bases, leaving 5 bases not matched to a gene. The germline gives CDR1 SGHVS, CDR2 FNYEAQ. CDR3: CASSLGLAGVPNTGELFF. In DNA, the CDR3 is TGTGCCAGCAGCCTGGGACTAGCGGGGGTCCCGAACACCGGGGAGCTGTTTTTT. The variable domain in full, with the rest retrieved from reference TRBV7-6 and TRBJ2-2, is GAGVSQSPRYKVTKRGQDVALRCDPISGHVSLYWYRQALGQGPEFLTYFNYEAQQDKSGLPNDRFSAERPEGSISTLTIQRTEQRDSAMYRCASSLGLAGVPNTGELFFGEGSRLTVL.

This chain links TRBV20-1 with TRBJ2-3; D unclear. The CDR3 loop spans 13 amino acids. Trimming shortened V by 0 bases and J by 0 bases, and 4 bases separated the two germline ends. Germline CDR1 DFQATT, CDR2 SNEGSKA (reference sequence). The CDR3 bases are TGCAGTGCTAGAGATGCTAGCACAGATACGCAGTATTTT. Translating it yields CSARDASTDTQYF.

This sequence joins TRBV6-6 and TRBJ2-1; 10 bases are shared with TRBD1. J was trimmed by 7 bases and V by 7 bases; bases with no gene match: 7. Germline values: CDR1 MNHNY, CDR2 SVGAGI (reference sequence). The CDR3 contains 14 residues. CDR3 sequence reads: CASTAGQGWNEQFF. CDR3 nucleotides: TGTGCCAGCACGGCGGGACAGGGGTGGAATGAGCAGTTCTTC.

The chain uses TRBV5-1 and TRBJ2-4, with a weak D call TRBD1 (5 bases). This CDR3 has 15 amino acids. V was pared by 5 bases and J by 3 bases, with 15 bases between. Germline V gene data show CDR1 as SGHRS and CDR2 as YFSETQ. This CDR3 reads CASRATGSGKNIQYF. The CDR3 DNA reads TGCGCCAGCAGGGCAACAGGAAGTGGCAAAAACATTCAGTACTTC.

This chain joins TRBV19 and TRBJ1-5, with D maybe TRBD1 (6 bases). The CDR3 covers 14 residues. V was trimmed by 11 bases and J by 6 bases, leaving 20 bases between them. Germline V gene sequence: CDR1 LNHDA, CDR2 SQIVND (reference sequence). The CDR3 loop is CAQESYRVGQPQHF. The CDR3 bases are TGTGCCCAAGAATCTTACAGGGTCGGTCAGCCCCAGCATTTT.

The genes are TRBV2 and TRBJ2-2; TRBD1 matches 8 bases. The CDR3 is 14 residues long. Germline CDR1 SNHLY, CDR2 FYNNEI. V shed 7 bases and J 6 bases; nucleotides not matched to a gene: 7. The CDR3 spells CASKGQGLPGELFF. CDR3 nucleotide sequence: TGTGCCAGCAAAGGACAGGGTTTACCCGGGGAGCTGTTTTTT.

In this sample, this clonotype turned up a few times. This rearrangement joins TRBV7-2 to TRBJ2-2; D tentatively reads TRBD1 or TRBD2 (6 bases each). This CDR3 has 16 amino acids. Trimming removed 2 bases from V and 2 bases from J, with 12 bases in between. Germline V lookup: CDR1 SGHTA, CDR2 FQGNSA. The DNA of the CDR3 is TGTGCCAGCAGCTTAAACGGGGGCCTAAACACCGGGGAGCTGTTTTTT. As protein: CASSLNGGLNTGELFF.

This clonotype was recorded many times. The chain is built from TRBV9 and TRBJ2-7, with D hard to call. CDR1 is SGDLS and CDR2 is YYNGEE in the germline V gene. The CDR3 is 13 amino acids. The V gene lost 1 base and the J gene lost 0 bases, with 5 bases spanning the gap. DNA of the CDR3: TGTGCCAGCAGCGTACGAGGCTCCTACGAGCAGTACGTC. Translated, it gives CASSVRGSYEQYV.

V usage is TRBV24-1 and J usage is TRBJ1-1; D may be TRBD1 (5 bases). Germline V lookup: CDR1 KGHDR, CDR2 SFDVKD. V lost 5 bases and J lost 3, with 6 bases in between. The CDR3 length is 12 residues. This CDR3 reads CATSVGDTEAFF. In nucleotides, the CDR3 is TGTGCCACCAGTGTGGGGGACACTGAAGCTTTCTTT.

The gene calls are TRBV7-6 and TRBJ2-2; TRBD1 matches 8 bases. The length of the CDR3 is 15 residues. Germline assignment: CDR1 SGHVS and CDR2 FNYEAQ. The V gene end was trimmed by 4 bases and the J gene end by 5 bases; junction bases not matched to a gene: 6. In nucleotides, the CDR3 is TGTGCCAGCAGCTCTACTACAGGGGGAACCGGGGAGCTGTTTTTT. It translates to CASSSTTGGTGELFF.

This clonotype was detected only a few times. The chain carries TRBV5-8 and TRBJ1-5; D is possibly TRBD1 (5 bases). CDR1 SGHTS and CDR2 YDEGEE come from the germline V gene. The CDR3 spans 14 residues. V shed 4 bases and J shed 1 base, with 9 bases lying between them. The DNA of the CDR3 is TGTGCCAGCAGCCAACGGGACAGCAATCAGCCCCAGCATTTT. Residues: CASSQRDSNQPQHF.

The chain is built from TRBV7-9 and TRBJ1-5, with a possible D match to TRBD1 (5 bases). The CDR3 is made up of 15 amino acids. Germline CDR1 reads SEHNR; CDR2 reads FQNEAQ (reference sequence). V was trimmed by 4 bases and J by 3 bases, leaving 13 bases between them. Here the CDR3 reads CASSSQALPNQPQHF. CDR3 bases: TGTGCCAGCAGCTCACAGGCTCTGCCCAATCAGCCCCAGCATTTT. The full variable domain, with the rest looked up from reference TRBV7-9 and TRBJ1-5, is DTGVSQNPRHKITKRGQNVTFRCDPISEHNRLYWYRQTLGQGPEFLTYFQNEAQLEKSRLLSDRFSAERPKGSFSTLEIQRTEQGDSAMYLCASSSQALPNQPQHFGDGTRLSIL.

This clonotype has more than one count but fewer than ten. The chain recombines TRBV11-1 with TRBJ2-4, with D maybe TRBD2 (5 bases). Germline V gene lookup returns CDR1 SGHAT and CDR2 FQDESV (reference sequence). V gave up 1 base and J gave up 1 base, with 8 bases separating them. The CDR3 totals 15 residues. The CDR3 bases are TGTGCCAGCAGCTTAGAATCGGGGGCCAAAAACATTCAGTACTTC. Amino acid sequence: CASSLESGAKNIQYF.

This clonotype was counted only a few times. The chain has TRBV12-3 or TRBV12-4 and TRBJ1-4; D remains unclear. This CDR3 is built from 13 residues. Trimming removed 5 bases at V and 4 bases at J, with 8 bases between. CDR3 sequence (DNA): TGTGCCAGCAGTAACGGATTTAATGAAAAACTGTTTTTT. Protein sequence: CASSNGFNEKLFF.